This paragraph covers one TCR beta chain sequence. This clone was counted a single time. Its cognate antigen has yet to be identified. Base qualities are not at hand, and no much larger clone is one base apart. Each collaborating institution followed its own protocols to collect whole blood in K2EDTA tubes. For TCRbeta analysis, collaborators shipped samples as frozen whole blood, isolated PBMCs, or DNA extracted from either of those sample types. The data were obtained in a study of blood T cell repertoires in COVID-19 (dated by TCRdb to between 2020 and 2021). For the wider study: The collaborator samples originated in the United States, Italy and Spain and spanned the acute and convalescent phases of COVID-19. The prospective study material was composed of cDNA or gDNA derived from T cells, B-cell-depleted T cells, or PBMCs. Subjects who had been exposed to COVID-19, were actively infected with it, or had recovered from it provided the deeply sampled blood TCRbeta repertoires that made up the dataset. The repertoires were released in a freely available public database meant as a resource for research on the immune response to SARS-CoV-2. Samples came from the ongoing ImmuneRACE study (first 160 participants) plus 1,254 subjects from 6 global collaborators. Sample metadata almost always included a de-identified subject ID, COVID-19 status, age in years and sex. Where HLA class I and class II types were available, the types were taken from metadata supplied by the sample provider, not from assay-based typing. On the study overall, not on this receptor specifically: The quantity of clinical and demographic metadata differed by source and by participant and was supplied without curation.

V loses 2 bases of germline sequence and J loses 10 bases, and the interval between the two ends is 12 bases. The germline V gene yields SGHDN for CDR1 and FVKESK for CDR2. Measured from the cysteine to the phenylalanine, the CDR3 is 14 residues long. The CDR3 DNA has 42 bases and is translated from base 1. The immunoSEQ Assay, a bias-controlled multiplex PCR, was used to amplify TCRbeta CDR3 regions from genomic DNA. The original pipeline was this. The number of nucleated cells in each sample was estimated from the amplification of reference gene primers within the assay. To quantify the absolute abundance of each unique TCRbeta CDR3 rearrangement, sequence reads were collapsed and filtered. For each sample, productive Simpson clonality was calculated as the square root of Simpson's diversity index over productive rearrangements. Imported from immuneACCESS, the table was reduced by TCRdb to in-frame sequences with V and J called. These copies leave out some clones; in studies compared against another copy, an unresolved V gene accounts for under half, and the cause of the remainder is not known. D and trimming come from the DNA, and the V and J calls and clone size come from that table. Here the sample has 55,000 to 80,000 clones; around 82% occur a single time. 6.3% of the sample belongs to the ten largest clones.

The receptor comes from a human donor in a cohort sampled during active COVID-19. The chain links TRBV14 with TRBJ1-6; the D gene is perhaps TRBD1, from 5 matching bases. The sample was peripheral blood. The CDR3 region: CASSQPGIWSPLHF. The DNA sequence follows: TGTGCCAGCAGCCAACCAGGGATATGGTCACCCCTCCACTTT.